This is a list of T cell receptor beta chains from one sample in a study of blood T cell repertoires in COVID-19. Data came from immunoSEQ multiplex PCR; TCRdb stores just in-frame clones and leaves some out. Among 210,000 or so clones listed, 88% were seen once. Source material: peripheral blood. The receptors stem from a woman aged 60-75 years with acute or convalescent COVID-19. Both conserved end residues are part of each CDR3. The D gene is left open where the match is weak. Size values are once, few and many counts, or a class for expanded clones, and some rows have none.

j_call clone_size v_call d_call cdr3_aa cdr3_nt
TRBJ1-2 once TRBV27 TRBD1 CASKPRTGESYGYTF TGTGCCAGCAAGCCCCGGACAGGGGAAAGCTATGGCTACACCTTC
TRBJ2-2 NA TRBV7-2 TRBD2 CASSDPQRGAIAGELFF TGTGCCAGCAGCGACCCCCAGCGGGGGGCGATTGCCGGGGAGCTGTTTTTT
TRBJ2-7 NA TRBV30 NA CAWSDIYEQYF TGTGCCTGGAGCGACATCTACGAGCAGTACTTC
TRBJ2-1 NA TRBV5-1 TRBD2 CASSLIAGGPDNEQFF TGCGCCAGCAGCCTAATAGCGGGAGGGCCGGACAATGAGCAGTTCTTC
TRBJ1-2 NA TRBV24-1 NA CATSEAGNYGYTF TGTGCCACCAGTGAGGCGGGGAACTATGGCTACACCTTC
TRBJ2-1 NA TRBV28 NA CASQGYNEQFF TGTGCCAGTCAGGGGTACAATGAGCAGTTCTTC
TRBJ1-6 NA TRBV5-6 NA CASTRAGYNSPLHF TGTGCCAGCACCCGGGCGGGTTATAATTCACCCCTCCACTTT
TRBJ2-7 NA TRBV19 TRBD1 CASSMTGGQGFYEQYF TGTGCCAGTAGTATGACGGGCGGACAGGGATTCTACGAGCAGTACTTC
TRBJ1-1 NA TRBV30 NA CAWTPQLNTEAFF TGTGCCTGGACCCCACAGCTGAACACTGAAGCTTTCTTT
TRBJ2-7 NA TRBV27 TRBD1 CASSSQGAGAYEQYF TGTGCCAGCAGTTCACAGGGGGCAGGAGCCTACGAGCAGTACTTC
TRBJ1-4 NA TRBV11-2 NA CASSPGTPASRWELFF TGTGCCAGTTCCCCCGGGACACCAGCTTCTCGATGGGAACTGTTTTTT
TRBJ1-2 NA TRBV30 TRBD1 CARTPGQGFNGYTF TGTGCCCGTACTCCGGGACAGGGGTTTAATGGCTACACCTTC
TRBJ1-2 NA TRBV5-4 NA CASSLSQGNYGYTF TGTGCCAGCAGCTTGTCTCAGGGGAACTATGGCTACACCTTC
TRBJ2-1 NA TRBV6-1 TRBD1 CASSERQGGHNEQFF TGTGCCAGCAGTGAACGACAGGGCGGTCACAATGAGCAGTTCTTC
TRBJ1-6 NA TRBV5-1 NA CASSLAGDGSPLHF TGCGCCAGCAGCTTGGCAGGGGACGGTTCACCCCTCCACTTT
TRBJ2-1 few TRBV24-1 TRBD2 CATSAPTAGGHNEQFF TGTGCCACCAGTGCTCCAACGGCGGGGGGCCACAATGAGCAGTTCTTC
TRBJ1-3 NA TRBV18 TRBD1 CASSLDREISGNTIYF TGTGCCAGCTCACTGGACAGGGAGATTTCTGGAAACACCATATATTTT
TRBJ2-2 NA TRBV24-1 TRBD2 CATSDSGQGRGPSGRHSNTGELFF TGTGCCACCAGTGATTCGGGACAGGGTAGAGGTCCTAGCGGGAGGCACTCCAACACCGGGGAGCTGTTTTTT
TRBJ1-5 NA TRBV6-4 NA CASKTAYYSNQPQHF TGTGCCAGCAAGACCGCATACTATAGCAATCAGCCCCAGCATTTT
TRBJ2-7 NA TRBV7-2 TRBD1 CASSGKWTGDTYEQCF TGTGCCAGCAGCGGGAAGTGGACAGGCGACACCTACGAGCAGTGCTTC
TRBJ2-5 NA TRBV29-1 NA CSVEWLVQETQYF TGCAGCGTTGAATGGCTCGTCCAAGAGACCCAGTACTTC
TRBJ1-3 NA TRBV27 NA CASRLSSGNTIYF TGTGCCAGCAGGTTGAGCTCTGGAAACACCATATATTTT
TRBJ1-2 NA TRBV19 NA CASTEGRGLNYGYTF TGTGCCAGTACCGAGGGCAGGGGATTAAACTATGGCTACACCTTC
TRBJ2-7 once TRBV18 TRBD1 CASSVSLPGQGSYEQYF TGTGCCAGCTCAGTATCTTTACCGGGACAGGGTTCCTACGAGCAGTACTTC
TRBJ1-2 NA TRBV19 NA CASKGAISNYGYTF TGTGCCAGTAAAGGGGCAATCTCCAACTATGGCTACACCTTC
TRBJ2-5 NA TRBV9 NA CASSVGQGRETQYF TGTGCCAGCAGCGTAGGGCAGGGGCGAGAGACCCAGTACTTC
TRBJ2-7 NA TRBV21-1 NA CASSKAPTGEYEQYF TGTGCCAGCAGCAAAGCGCCGACAGGGGAGTACGAGCAGTACTTC
TRBJ1-1 once TRBV7-6 NA CASSPDSAEAFF TGTGCCAGCAGCCCGGACAGTGCTGAAGCTTTCTTT
TRBJ2-5 NA TRBV10-3 NA CAISESDASGETQYF TGTGCCATCAGTGAGTCAGACGCGAGCGGGGAGACCCAGTACTTC
TRBJ1-4 NA TRBV9 NA CASSAPGASNEKLFF TGTGCCAGCAGCGCTCCAGGGGCATCGAATGAAAAACTGTTTTTT
TRBJ2-5 NA TRBV6-2/TRBV6-3 NA CASSYSRMAETQYF TGTGCCAGCAGTTACTCGAGGATGGCAGAGACCCAGTACTTC
TRBJ1-4 NA TRBV7-7 TRBD1 CASSSLTGENEKLFF TGTGCCAGCAGCTCGTTGACAGGGGAAAATGAAAAACTGTTTTTT
TRBJ2-7 NA TRBV3-1/TRBV3-2 NA CASSQGAGSSYEQYF TGTGCCAGCAGCCAAGGGGCGGGATCCTCCTACGAGCAGTACTTC
TRBJ1-6 NA TRBV6-1 TRBD1 CASSDRDRGNSPLHF TGTGCCAGCAGTGACCGGGACAGGGGCAATTCACCCCTCCACTTT
TRBJ2-7 NA TRBV15 TRBD1 CATSRDRGTGVQEQYF TGTGCCACCAGCAGAGATCGGGGGACAGGGGTGCAGGAGCAGTACTTC
TRBJ2-7 NA TRBV2 NA CASSTYSGRREQYF TGTGCCAGCAGCACCTATAGCGGTCGTCGAGAGCAGTACTTC
TRBJ2-1 NA TRBV27 TRBD2 CASSPGLAGDYNEQFF TGTGCCAGCAGTCCGGGACTAGCGGGAGACTACAATGAGCAGTTCTTC
TRBJ2-7 NA TRBV4-1 TRBD2 CASSRLAGGLADEQYF TGCGCCAGCAGCCGGTTAGCGGGAGGGCTCGCCGACGAGCAGTACTTC
TRBJ2-2 NA TRBV19 TRBD1 CASSIDRGSGTGELFF TGTGCCAGTAGTATTGACAGGGGGTCCGGCACCGGGGAGCTGTTTTTT
TRBJ1-6 NA TRBV7-2 NA CASSLRHSPLHF TGTGCCAGCAGCTTGCGGCATTCACCCCTCCACTTT
TRBJ2-2 NA TRBV3-1/TRBV3-2 NA CASSQPSSLATTGELFF TGTGCCAGCAGCCAACCAAGTAGTCTAGCGACCACCGGGGAGCTGTTTTTT
TRBJ2-4 NA TRBV19 NA CASTGLRVGVKNIQYF TGTGCCAGTACAGGTCTCAGGGTTGGAGTCAAAAACATTCAGTACTTC
TRBJ2-3 once TRBV5-1 NA CASRKGDWADTQYF TGCGCCAGCAGGAAGGGGGATTGGGCAGATACGCAGTATTTT